The rows below give T cell receptor beta chains drawn from one sample of a study of T cells after yellow fever vaccination. Via MiXCR, TCRdb re-called the 5' RACE reads, giving one row per CDR3 protein. The sample shows about 170,000 distinct CDR3 sequences, approximately 10% of them seen only once. This material consisted of CD8+ T cells sorted from PBMCs, taken 15 days after the yellow fever booster vaccination. The source is a man younger than 30 who received the YFV17D yellow fever vaccine. The CDR3 runs from the conserved cysteine through the conserved F or W. The D gene is left open where the match is weak. Expanded clones are given a class, and other clones once, few, many or no size at all.

cdr3_aa cdr3_nt v_call clone_size d_call j_call
CASSSYRGLGEQYF TGTGCCAGCAGCTCCTACAGGGGGCTGGGTGAGCAGTACTTC TRBV7-8 few TRBD1 TRBJ2-7
CASIPDFGGNQPQHF TGTGCCAGCATTCCGGATTTCGGCGGCAATCAGCCCCAGCATTTT TRBV28 NA NA TRBJ1-5
CSVSSGAYEQFF TGCAGCGTAAGTAGCGGGGCCTATGAGCAGTTCTTC TRBV29-1 NA TRBD2 TRBJ2-1
CASSLIGGQGAGYTF TGTGCCAGCAGCCTTATAGGTGGACAGGGGGCAGGCTACACCTTC TRBV7-9 NA TRBD1 TRBJ1-2
CSAPGQPSHYGYTF TGCAGCGCCCCTGGACAGCCCTCTCACTATGGCTACACCTTC TRBV20-1 NA NA TRBJ1-2
CASRTFFHNEQFF TGTGCCAGCAGGACCTTCTTCCACAATGAGCAGTTCTTC TRBV28 few NA TRBJ2-1
CSVVRGGTEAFF TGCAGCGTTGTCCGGGGAGGCACTGAAGCTTTCTTT TRBV29-1 NA NA TRBJ1-1
CASSPPEFRGQETQYF TGTGCCAGCAGCCCCCCCGAGTTCAGGGGCCAAGAGACCCAGTACTTC TRBV3-1 NA NA TRBJ2-5
CASSPRTGSSYNEQFF TGCGCCAGCAGCCCACGGACAGGGTCGTCCTACAATGAGCAGTTCTTC TRBV5-1 few TRBD1 TRBJ2-1
CASSLPGQGMNEQFF TGTGCCAGCAGCTTACCGGGACAGGGGATGAATGAGCAGTTCTTC TRBV11-2 few TRBD1 TRBJ2-1
CASTRLGATDTQYF TGTGCCAGCACCCGATTAGGGGCAACAGATACGCAGTATTTT TRBV7-2 few NA TRBJ2-3
CASTPTQETQYF TGTGCCAGCACCCCGACCCAAGAGACCCAGTACTTC TRBV6-6 few NA TRBJ2-5
CASSQVSGGPYEQYF TGTGCCAGCAGCCAAGTTAGCGGGGGGCCTTACGAGCAGTACTTC TRBV3-1 NA TRBD2 TRBJ2-7
CSARDPGLAGGNSYNEQFF TGCAGTGCTAGGGACCCCGGACTAGCGGGGGGGAATTCCTACAATGAGCAGTTCTTC TRBV20-1 few TRBD2 TRBJ2-1
CASSAQGSSGANVLTF TGTGCCAGCAGTGCTCAGGGAAGCTCTGGGGCCAACGTCCTGACTTTC TRBV25-1 many NA TRBJ2-6
CASSHAKTGVAFF TGCGCCAGCAGCCACGCCAAGACAGGGGTAGCTTTCTTT TRBV4-1 NA TRBD1 TRBJ1-1
CASSQSRDSLFTTNEKLFF TGCGCCAGCAGCCAATCGAGAGACAGCCTGTTTACAACTAATGAAAAACTGTTTTTT TRBV4-1 few NA TRBJ1-4
CSASPGGSVTDTQYF TGCAGCGCCTCCCCCGGGGGAAGTGTTACAGATACGCAGTATTTT TRBV29-1 NA NA TRBJ2-3
CASRLHSPLSTDTQYF TGTGCAAGTCGCTTACATTCGCCTCTTAGCACAGATACGCAGTATTTT TRBV12-2 NA NA TRBJ2-3
CASSSLDASGDPYNEQFF TGTGCCAGCAGCTCCCTCGATGCTAGCGGGGATCCCTACAATGAGCAGTTCTTC TRBV28 few TRBD2 TRBJ2-1
CASSPPLSYGEQYF TGTGCCAGCAGCCCGCCTCTTAGCTATGGCGAGCAGTACTTC TRBV7-9 NA NA TRBJ2-7
CASSQDIHSSYEQYF TGCGCCAGCAGCCAGGATATACATAGCTCCTACGAGCAGTACTTC TRBV4-1 NA NA TRBJ2-7
CASSLDEGHRRRAQYF TGTGCCAGCAGCTTAGACGAGGGACACCGGCGCCGAGCCCAGTACTTC TRBV11-2 few NA TRBJ2-5
CASSSANEQFF TGTGCCAGCAGTTCGGCGAATGAGCAGTTCTTC TRBV12-3/TRBV12-4 many NA TRBJ2-1
CASSQEYRQSYNSPLHF TGCGCCAGCAGCCAAGAGTACCGACAGAGCTATAATTCACCCCTCCACTTT TRBV4-1 few NA TRBJ1-6
CASSGTGETQYF TGTGCCAGCTCAGGGACTGGGGAGACCCAGTACTTC TRBV14 few NA TRBJ2-5
CASGARDTSTDTQYF TGTGCCAGCGGCGCGCGGGACACCAGCACAGATACGCAGTATTTT TRBV27 few NA TRBJ2-3
CASSVAGRKTQYF TGTGCCAGCAGCGTAGCTGGGCGGAAGACCCAGTACTTC TRBV9 NA NA TRBJ2-5
CASSLTGGNTDTQYF TGTGCCAGCAGCTTAACCGGGGGGAACACAGATACGCAGTATTTT TRBV11-3 NA TRBD2 TRBJ2-3
CASSSTGTSEGEAFF TGCGCCAGCAGCTCCACCGGGACCTCCGAAGGTGAAGCTTTCTTT TRBV5-1 NA NA TRBJ1-1
CASRHLEDYEQYF TGTGCCAGCAGGCATCTTGAGGATTACGAGCAGTACTTC TRBV7-8 NA NA TRBJ2-7
CASSPTNTDTQYF TGTGCCAGCAGTCCAACCAATACAGATACGCAGTATTTT TRBV2 few NA TRBJ2-3
CASRTYTGGIKDTQYF TGTGCCAGCAGGACTTATACAGGGGGCATTAAGGATACGCAGTATTTT TRBV11-2 few TRBD1 TRBJ2-3
CATSPSGDNEQFF TGTGCCACCAGTCCATCAGGGGACAATGAGCAGTTCTTC TRBV24-1 NA NA TRBJ2-1
CASSDGPRGVDTQYF TGTGCCAGCAGCGACGGGCCGCGGGGGGTCGATACGCAGTATTTT TRBV6-4 few TRBD2 TRBJ2-3
CASSQVYGGQENSPLHF TGTGCCAGCAGCCAAGTCTATGGCGGACAGGAGAATTCACCCCTCCACTTT TRBV4-2 many TRBD1 TRBJ1-6
CASSFDRELLSIVRGQPQHF TGTGCCAGCAGTTTCGACAGGGAACTCCTTTCAATTGTGAGGGGTCAGCCCCAGCATTTT TRBV6-2/TRBV6-3 many TRBD1 TRBJ1-5
CASSEGVVSGGRGTGELFF TGTGCCAGCAGCGAAGGCGTGGTGAGCGGGGGGCGTGGCACCGGGGAGCTGTTTTTT TRBV25-1 NA TRBD2 TRBJ2-2
CSVGDGRYNEQFF TGCAGCGTTGGGGACGGGCGGTACAATGAGCAGTTCTTC TRBV29-1 many NA TRBJ2-1
CSVDMQGKDEQYF TGCAGCGTTGATATGCAGGGTAAGGACGAGCAGTACTTC TRBV29-1 NA NA TRBJ2-7
CASSPLGNEQYF TGTGCCAGCAGCCCCCTAGGTAATGAGCAGTACTTC TRBV3-1 NA NA TRBJ2-7
CASSQRTYRVVHEQFF TGTGCCAGCAGCCAAAGAACTTACAGGGTAGTGCATGAGCAGTTCTTC TRBV7-9 NA NA TRBJ2-1
CASSNGLAPDTQYF TGTGCCAGCAGTAATGGACTAGCTCCAGATACGCAGTATTTT TRBV6-5 NA TRBD2 TRBJ2-3
CASRPTGDTQYF TGTGCCAGCAGACCTACAGGGGACACGCAGTATTTT TRBV11-2 NA TRBD1 TRBJ2-3